The entry that follows covers one T cell receptor beta chain sequence. Its specific antigen is unknown. No per-base quality is available; no much larger clone lies one base away. Another Seattle source contributed samples from volunteer blood donors who had recovered from COVID-19. The collaborating institutions used their own protocols to collect whole blood in K2EDTA tubes. Collaborator samples were shipped for TCRbeta analysis as frozen whole blood, isolated PBMCs, or DNA extracted from either sample type. This sample was taken from a study of blood T cell repertoires in COVID-19 (dated by TCRdb to about 2020). Concerning the study at large: Samples covering the acute and convalescent phases of COVID-19 were provided by collaborators in the United States, Italy and Spain. The material from the prospective study consisted of cDNA or gDNA derived from T cells, B-cell-depleted T cells, or PBMCs. The dataset comprised deeply sampled blood TCRbeta repertoires from subjects exposed to, actively infected with, or recovered from COVID-19. The repertoires were released in a freely available public database intended as a resource for research on the immune response to SARS-CoV-2. Samples came from the ongoing ImmuneRACE study (first 160 participants) plus 1,254 subjects from 6 global collaborators. A de-identified subject ID, COVID-19 status, age in years and sex were almost always included in the sample metadata. Where available, HLA class I and class II types were taken from metadata supplied by the sample provider and were not determined by assay-based typing.

Taken from the germline V gene (reference sequence), the CDR1 and CDR2 loops are MNHEY and SMNVEV. The CDR3, from cysteine to phenylalanine, totals 13 residues. Here the CDR3 DNA is all that survives: 39 bases in frame from base 1. The junction carries 9 bases between V and J, which are trimmed by 3 bases and 4 bases respectively. TCRbeta CDR3 regions were amplified from genomic DNA by means of the immunoSEQ Assay, a bias-controlled multiplex PCR. On the authors' methods: Nucleated cell counts per sample were estimated from amplification of reference gene primers within the assay. To quantify the absolute abundance of each unique TCRbeta CDR3 rearrangement, sequence reads were collapsed and filtered. Productive Simpson clonality was computed per sample as the square root of Simpson's diversity index over productive rearrangements. TCRdb provides this immuneACCESS table in a form limited to in-frame rearrangements. Some clones are lacking; in checked studies, under half of them reflect an unresolved V gene, and why the rest are absent is not known. That table supplies the V and J calls and clone size; D and trimming were determined from the DNA. The sample table holds hundreds of thousands of clones, of which around 88% were seen once. The ten largest clones take up 5.5% to 7% of the sample.

Overall results and qualifications from the work: The amount of clinical and demographic metadata varied by source and participant and was provided uncurated.

The chain is assembled from TRBV27 and TRBJ1-1; TRBD1 is a weak D gene call, 5 bases matching. Sequenced material: peripheral blood. The TCR comes from a woman between 25 and 40 years old who had recovered from COVID-19. The CDR3 loop reads CASSLAGSTEAFF. The sequenced DNA is TGTGCCAGCAGTTTGGCAGGGTCCACTGAAGCTTTCTTT.